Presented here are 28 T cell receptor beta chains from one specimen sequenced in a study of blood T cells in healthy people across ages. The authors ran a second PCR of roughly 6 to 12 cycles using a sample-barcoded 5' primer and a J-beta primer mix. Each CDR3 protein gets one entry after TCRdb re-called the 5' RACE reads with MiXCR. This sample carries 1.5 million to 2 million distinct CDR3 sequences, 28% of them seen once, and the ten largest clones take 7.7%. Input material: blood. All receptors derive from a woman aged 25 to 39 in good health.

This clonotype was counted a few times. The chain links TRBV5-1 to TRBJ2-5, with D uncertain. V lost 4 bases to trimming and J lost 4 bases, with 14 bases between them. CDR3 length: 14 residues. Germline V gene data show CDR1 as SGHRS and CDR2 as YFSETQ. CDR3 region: CASSRRGARETQYF. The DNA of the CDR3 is TGCGCCAGCAGCCGACGAGGAGCTAGAGAGACCCAGTACTTC.

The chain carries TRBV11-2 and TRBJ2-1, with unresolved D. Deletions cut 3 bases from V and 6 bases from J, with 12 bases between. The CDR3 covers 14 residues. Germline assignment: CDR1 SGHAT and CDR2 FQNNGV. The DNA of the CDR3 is TGTGCCAGCAGCTTTGTCCCCGTTTCCAATGAGCAGTTCTTC. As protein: CASSFVPVSNEQFF.

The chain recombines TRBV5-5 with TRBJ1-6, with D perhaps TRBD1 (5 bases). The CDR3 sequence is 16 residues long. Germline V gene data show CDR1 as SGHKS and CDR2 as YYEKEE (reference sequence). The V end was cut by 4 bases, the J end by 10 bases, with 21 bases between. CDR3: CASSPPPGPPESPLHF. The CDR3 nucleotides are TGTGCCAGCAGCCCCCCCCCGGGACCTCCGGAATCACCCCTCCACTTT.

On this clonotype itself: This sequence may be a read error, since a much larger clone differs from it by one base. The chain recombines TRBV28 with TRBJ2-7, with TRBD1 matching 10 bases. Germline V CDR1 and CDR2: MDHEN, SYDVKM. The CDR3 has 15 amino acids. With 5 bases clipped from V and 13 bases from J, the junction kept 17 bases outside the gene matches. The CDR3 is CASSRGQGRSETHYF. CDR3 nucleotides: TGTGCCAGCAGTCGGGGACAGGGGAGATCAGAGACCCACTACTTC.

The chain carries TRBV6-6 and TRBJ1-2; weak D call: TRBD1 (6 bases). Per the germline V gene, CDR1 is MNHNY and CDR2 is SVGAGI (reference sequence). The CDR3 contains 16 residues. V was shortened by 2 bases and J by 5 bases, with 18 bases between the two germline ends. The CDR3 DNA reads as TGTGCCAGCAGTTACCGTCAGGACAGTAGGGATTATGGCTACACCTTC. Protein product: CASSYRQDSRDYGYTF.

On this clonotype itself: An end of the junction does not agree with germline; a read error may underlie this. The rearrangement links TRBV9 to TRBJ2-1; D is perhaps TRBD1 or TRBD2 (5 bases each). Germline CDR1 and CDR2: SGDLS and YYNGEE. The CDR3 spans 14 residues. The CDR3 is CASAEGRLNNGQFF. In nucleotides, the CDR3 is TGTGCCAGCGCTGAGGGACGACTTAACAATGGGCAGTTCTTC.

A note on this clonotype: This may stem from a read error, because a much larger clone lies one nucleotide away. The CDR3 coding sequence is TGTGCCGGCAGTTTTGAGGAAAAACTGTTTTTT. It encodes CAGSFEEKLFF. The gene calls are TRBV28 and TRBJ1-4; D is unclear. The V gene's germline CDR1 is MDHEN and CDR2 SYDVKM. The CDR3 is 11 residues long.

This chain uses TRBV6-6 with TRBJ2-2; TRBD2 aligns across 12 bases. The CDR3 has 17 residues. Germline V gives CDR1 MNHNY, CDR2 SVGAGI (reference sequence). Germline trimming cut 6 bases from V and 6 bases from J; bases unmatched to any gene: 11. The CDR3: CASSNGGLAGSAGELFF. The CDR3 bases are TGTGCCAGCAGCAACGGAGGACTAGCGGGGAGCGCCGGGGAGCTGTTTTTT.

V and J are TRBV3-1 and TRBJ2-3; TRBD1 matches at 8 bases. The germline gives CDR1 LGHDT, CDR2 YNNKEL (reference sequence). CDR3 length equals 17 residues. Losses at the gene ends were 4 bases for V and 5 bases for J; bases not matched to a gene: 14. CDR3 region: CASSLRGQGSLGDTQYF. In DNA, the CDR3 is TGTGCCAGCAGCCTCCGAGGACAGGGCTCTCTGGGAGATACGCAGTATTTT.

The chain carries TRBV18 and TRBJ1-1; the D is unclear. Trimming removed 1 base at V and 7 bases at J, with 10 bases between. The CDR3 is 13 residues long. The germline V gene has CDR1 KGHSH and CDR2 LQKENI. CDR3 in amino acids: CASSPRTTLEAFF. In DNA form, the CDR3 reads TGTGCCAGCTCACCACGGACGACCCTTGAAGCTTTCTTT.

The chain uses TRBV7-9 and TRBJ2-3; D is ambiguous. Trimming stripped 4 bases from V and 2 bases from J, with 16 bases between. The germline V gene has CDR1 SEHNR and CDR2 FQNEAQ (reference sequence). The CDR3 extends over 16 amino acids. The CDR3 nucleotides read TGTGCCAGCAGCTCCCTCGGCAGCCGGTACACAGATACGCAGTATTTT. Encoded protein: CASSSLGSRYTDTQYF. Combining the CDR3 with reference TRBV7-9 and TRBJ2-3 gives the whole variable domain DTGVSQNPRHKITKRGQNVTFRCDPISEHNRLYWYRQTLGQGPEFLTYFQNEAQLEKSRLLSDRFSAERPKGSFSTLEIQRTEQGDSAMYLCASSSLGSRYTDTQYFGPGTRLTVL.

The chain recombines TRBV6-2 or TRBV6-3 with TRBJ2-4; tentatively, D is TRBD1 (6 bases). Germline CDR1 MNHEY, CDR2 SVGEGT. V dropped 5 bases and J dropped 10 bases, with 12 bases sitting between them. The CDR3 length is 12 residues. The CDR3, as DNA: TGTGCCAGCAGTGCGGACAGTCGGATTCAGTACTTC. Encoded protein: CASSADSRIQYF.

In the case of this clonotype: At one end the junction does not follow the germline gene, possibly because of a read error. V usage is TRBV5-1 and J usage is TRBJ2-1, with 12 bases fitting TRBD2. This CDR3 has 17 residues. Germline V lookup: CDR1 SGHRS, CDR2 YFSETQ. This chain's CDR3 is CAGSLTLAGGPGDEQFF. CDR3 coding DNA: TGCGCCGGCAGCTTGACACTAGCGGGGGGCCCGGGCGATGAGCAGTTCTTC.

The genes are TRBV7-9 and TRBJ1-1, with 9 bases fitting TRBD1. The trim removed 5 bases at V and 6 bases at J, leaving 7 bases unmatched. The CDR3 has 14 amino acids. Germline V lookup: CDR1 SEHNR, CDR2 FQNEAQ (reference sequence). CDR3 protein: CASSKGQGGAEAFF. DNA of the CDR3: TGTGCCAGCAGCAAGGGACAGGGTGGTGCTGAAGCTTTCTTT.

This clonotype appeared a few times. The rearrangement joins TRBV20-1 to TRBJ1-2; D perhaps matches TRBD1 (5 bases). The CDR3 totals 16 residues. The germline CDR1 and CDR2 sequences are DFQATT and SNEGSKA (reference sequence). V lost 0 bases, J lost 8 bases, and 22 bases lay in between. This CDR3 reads CSARDPNRRREEGYTF. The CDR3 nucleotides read TGCAGTGCTAGAGATCCCAACAGGCGTCGGGAAGAGGGCTACACCTTC.

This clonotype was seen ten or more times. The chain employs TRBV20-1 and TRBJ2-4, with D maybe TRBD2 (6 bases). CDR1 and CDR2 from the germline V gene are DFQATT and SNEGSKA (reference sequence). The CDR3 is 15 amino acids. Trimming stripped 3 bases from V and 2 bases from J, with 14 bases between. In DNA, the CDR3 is TGCAGTGCTAGTGCGGGGATGGCGTCCAAAAACATTCAGTACTTC. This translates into CSASAGMASKNIQYF.

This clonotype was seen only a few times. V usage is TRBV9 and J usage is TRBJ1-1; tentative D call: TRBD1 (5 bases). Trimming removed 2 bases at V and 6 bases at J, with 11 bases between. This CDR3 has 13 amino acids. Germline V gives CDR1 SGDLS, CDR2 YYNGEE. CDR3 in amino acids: CASSVTGISEAFF. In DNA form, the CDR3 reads TGTGCCAGCAGCGTTACAGGAATTTCTGAAGCTTTCTTT.

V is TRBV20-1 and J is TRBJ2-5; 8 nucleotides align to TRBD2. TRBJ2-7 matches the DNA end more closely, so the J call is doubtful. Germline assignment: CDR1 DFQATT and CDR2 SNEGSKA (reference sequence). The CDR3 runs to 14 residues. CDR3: CSARSNGGAYEQYF. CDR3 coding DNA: TGCAGTGCTAGGTCCAACGGGGGGGCGTACGAGCAGTACTTC.

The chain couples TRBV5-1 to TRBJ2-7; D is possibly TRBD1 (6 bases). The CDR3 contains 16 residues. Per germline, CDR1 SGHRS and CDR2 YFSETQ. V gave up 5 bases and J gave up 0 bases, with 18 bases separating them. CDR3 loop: CASRHPGTTISYEQYF. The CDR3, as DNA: TGCGCCAGCAGACATCCCGGGACAACCATCTCCTACGAGCAGTACTTC.

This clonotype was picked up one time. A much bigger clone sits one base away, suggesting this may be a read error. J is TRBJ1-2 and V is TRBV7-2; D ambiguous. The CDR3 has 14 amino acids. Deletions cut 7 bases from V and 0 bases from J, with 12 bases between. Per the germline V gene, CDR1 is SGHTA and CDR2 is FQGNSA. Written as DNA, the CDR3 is TGTGCCAGCACTCCGCAGGCCACTAACTATGGCTACACCTTC. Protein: CASTPQATNYGYTF.

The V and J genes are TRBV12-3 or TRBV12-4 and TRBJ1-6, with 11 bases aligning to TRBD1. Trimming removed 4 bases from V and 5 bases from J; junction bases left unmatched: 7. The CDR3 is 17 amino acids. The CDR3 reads CASSSRGTGGNNSPLHF. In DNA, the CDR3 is TGTGCCAGCAGTTCGCGCGGGACAGGGGGTAATAATTCACCCCTCCACTTT.

CDR3 sequence (DNA): TGTGCCAGCAGCCTAGAGCGGAATGGTTATACGCAGTATTTT. Protein sequence: CASSLERNGYTQYF. The chain combines TRBV7-2 with TRBJ2-3, with TRBD2 as a possible D gene (5 bases). The V end was cut by 5 bases, the J end by 7 bases, with 16 bases between. The CDR3 is made up of 14 amino acids. CDR1 and CDR2 (germline): SGHTA, FQGNSA.

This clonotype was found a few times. The CDR3 here is CASSLVAGRGTGELFF. CDR3 DNA sequence: TGTGCCAGCAGCTTAGTGGCAGGAAGGGGCACCGGGGAGCTGTTTTTT. The V gene is TRBV7-7, the J gene TRBJ2-2, with D tentatively TRBD1 (5 bases). Germline V gives CDR1 SSHAT, CDR2 FNYEAQ (reference sequence). The CDR3 has 16 residues. The germline V and J ends were trimmed by 1 base and 4 bases, with 13 bases remaining between them.

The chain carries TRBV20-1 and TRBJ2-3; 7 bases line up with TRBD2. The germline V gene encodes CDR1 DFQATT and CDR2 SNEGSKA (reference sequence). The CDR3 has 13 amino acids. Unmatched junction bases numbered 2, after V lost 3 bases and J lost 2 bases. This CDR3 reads CSASGLDTDTQYF. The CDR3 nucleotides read TGCAGTGCTAGTGGACTAGACACAGATACGCAGTATTTT.

Here the CDR3 reads CASSFGGASGPSEQFF. CDR3 DNA: TGCGCCAGCAGCTTCGGCGGGGCTAGCGGCCCTAGCGAGCAGTTCTTC. This rearrangement joins TRBV5-1 to TRBJ2-1; 7 bases align to TRBD2. Germline V lookup: CDR1 SGHRS, CDR2 YFSETQ. This CDR3 region has 16 residues. The junction had 15 bases not matched to a gene; V was cut back by 2 bases and J by 10 bases.

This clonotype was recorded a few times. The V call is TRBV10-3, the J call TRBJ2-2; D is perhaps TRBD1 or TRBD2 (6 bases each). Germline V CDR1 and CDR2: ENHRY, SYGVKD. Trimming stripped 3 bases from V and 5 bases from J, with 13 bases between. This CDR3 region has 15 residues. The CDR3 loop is CAISESGAMTGELFF. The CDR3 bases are TGTGCCATCAGTGAATCGGGGGCAATGACCGGGGAGCTGTTTTTT.

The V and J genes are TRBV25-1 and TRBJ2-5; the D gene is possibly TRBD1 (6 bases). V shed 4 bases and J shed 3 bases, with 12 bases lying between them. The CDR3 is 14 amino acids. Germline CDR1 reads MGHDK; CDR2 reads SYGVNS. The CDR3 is CASSGWGREETQYF. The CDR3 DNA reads TGTGCCAGCAGTGGATGGGGGCGGGAAGAGACCCAGTACTTC.

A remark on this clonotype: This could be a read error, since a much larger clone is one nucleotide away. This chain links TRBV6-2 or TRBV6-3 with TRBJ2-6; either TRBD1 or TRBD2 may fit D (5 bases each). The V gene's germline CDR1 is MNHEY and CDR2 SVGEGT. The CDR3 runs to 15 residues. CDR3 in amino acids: CASGDVSSGANVRTF. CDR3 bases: TGTGCCAGCGGGGACGTAAGCTCTGGGGCCAACGTCCGGACTTTC.